The present entry profiles one T cell receptor (beta chain) with its context. Its antigen is unknown. This record belongs to a study of CD8+CD57+ T cells in acquired aplastic anemia. Background on the study: DNA from sorted CD4+ and CD8+ cells averaged approximately 3.5 ug. Study-wide points: Patients did not significantly differ from controls in CD8+ Simpson's diversity. The number of CD8+ CDR3 sequences shared by patients and controls was 25 to 35.

Both TCR beta VDJ combination and CDR3 sequence profiling were carried out. Genomic DNA was the template for this profiling. TCRdb reanalysed the reads using MiXCR and keeps one entry per CDR3 protein. The sample lists around 430,000 distinct CDR3 sequences; approximately 32% were seen once. Selection for sequencing was limited to patients who had shown CD8+CD57+ cell expansion by flow cytometry. Germline-derived CDR1 and CDR2 are LGHNA and YSLEER. This CDR3 spans 16 amino acids. V dropped 1 base and J dropped 3; count of bases not matched to a gene: 7. This TCR came from a human donor with aplastic anemia. This rearrangement joins TRBV4-3 to TRBJ2-3, with 7 positions matching TRBD2. The source material was sorted CD4+, CD8+, or CD8+CD57+ T cells (not recorded which) from PBMCs. The chain's CDR3 is CASSQGGSTWTDTQYF. Written as DNA, the CDR3 is TGCGCCAGCAGCCAAGGCGGGAGCACTTGGACAGATACGCAGTATTTT.